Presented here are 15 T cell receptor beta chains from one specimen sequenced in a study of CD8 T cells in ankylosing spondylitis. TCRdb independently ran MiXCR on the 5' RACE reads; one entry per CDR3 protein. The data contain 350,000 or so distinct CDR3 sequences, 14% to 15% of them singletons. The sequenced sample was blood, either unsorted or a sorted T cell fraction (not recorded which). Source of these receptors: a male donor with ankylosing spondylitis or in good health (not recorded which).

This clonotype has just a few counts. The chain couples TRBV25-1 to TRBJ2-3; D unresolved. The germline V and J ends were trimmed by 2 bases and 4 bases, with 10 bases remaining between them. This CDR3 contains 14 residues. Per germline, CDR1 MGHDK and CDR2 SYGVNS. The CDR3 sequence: CASSEPRGSDTQYF. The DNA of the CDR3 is TGTGCCAGCAGTGAACCCAGAGGATCAGATACGCAGTATTTT.

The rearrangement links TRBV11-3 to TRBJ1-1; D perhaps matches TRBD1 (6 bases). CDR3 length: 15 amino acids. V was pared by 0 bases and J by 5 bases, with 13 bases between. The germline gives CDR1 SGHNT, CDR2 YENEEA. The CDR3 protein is CASSLDGDRRTEAFF. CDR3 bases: TGTGCCAGCAGCTTAGATGGTGACAGGAGGACTGAAGCTTTCTTT.

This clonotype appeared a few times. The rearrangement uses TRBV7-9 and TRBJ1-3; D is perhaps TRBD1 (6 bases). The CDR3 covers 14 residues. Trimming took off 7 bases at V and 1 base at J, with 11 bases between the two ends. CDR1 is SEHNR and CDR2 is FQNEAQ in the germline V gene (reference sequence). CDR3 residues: CASTPTGSGNTIYF. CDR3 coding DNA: TGTGCCAGCACCCCAACAGGGTCTGGAAACACCATATATTTT.

CDR3 nucleotide sequence: TGCAGCGTTTGGACTACCCCCGTGCAAGAGACCCAGTACTTC. Its translation: CSVWTTPVQETQYF. The rearrangement uses TRBV29-1 and TRBJ2-5, with D perhaps matching TRBD2 (6 bases). Between the trimmed V and J ends, which lost 5 bases and 2 bases, there was a span of 15 bases. Germline CDR1 is SQVTM and CDR2 is ANQGSEA. CDR3 length: 14 amino acids.

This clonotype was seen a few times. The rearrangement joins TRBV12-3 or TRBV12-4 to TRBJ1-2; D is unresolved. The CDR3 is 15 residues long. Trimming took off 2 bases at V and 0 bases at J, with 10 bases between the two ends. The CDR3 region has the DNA TGTGCCAGCAGTTTAAATGGCGCGACTAACTATGGCTACACCTTC. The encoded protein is CASSLNGATNYGYTF.

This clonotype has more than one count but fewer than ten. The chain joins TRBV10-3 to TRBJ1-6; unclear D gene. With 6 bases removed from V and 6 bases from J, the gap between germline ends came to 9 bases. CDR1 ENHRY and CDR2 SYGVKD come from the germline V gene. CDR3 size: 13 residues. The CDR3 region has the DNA TGTGCCATCAGCGAGGCAGTTAATTCACCCCTCCACTTT. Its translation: CAISEAVNSPLHF.

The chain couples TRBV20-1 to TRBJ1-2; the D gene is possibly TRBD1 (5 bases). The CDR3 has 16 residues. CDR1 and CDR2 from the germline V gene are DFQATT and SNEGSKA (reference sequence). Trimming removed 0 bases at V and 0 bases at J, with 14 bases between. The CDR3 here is CSARERGRQANYGYTF. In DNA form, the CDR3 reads TGCAGTGCTAGAGAGAGGGGACGGCAAGCTAACTATGGCTACACCTTC.

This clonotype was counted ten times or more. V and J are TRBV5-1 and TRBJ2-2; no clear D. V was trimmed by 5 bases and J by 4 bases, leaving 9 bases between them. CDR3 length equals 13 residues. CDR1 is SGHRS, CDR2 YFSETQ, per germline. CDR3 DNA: TGCGCCAGCAGTAAGGACGGCACCGGGGAGCTGTTTTTT. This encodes CASSKDGTGELFF. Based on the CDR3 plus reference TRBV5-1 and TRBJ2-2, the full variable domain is KAGVTQTPRYLIKTRGQQVTLSCSPISGHRSVSWYQQTPGQGLQFLFEYFSETQRNKGNFPGRFSGRQFSNSRSEMNVSTLELGDSALYLCASSKDGTGELFFGEGSRLTVL.

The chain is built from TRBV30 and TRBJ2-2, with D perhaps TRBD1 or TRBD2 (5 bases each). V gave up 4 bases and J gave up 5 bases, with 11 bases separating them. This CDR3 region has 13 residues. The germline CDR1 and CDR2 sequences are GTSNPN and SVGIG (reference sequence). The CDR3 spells CAWKGDGTGELFF. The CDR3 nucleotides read TGTGCCTGGAAAGGGGACGGGACCGGGGAGCTGTTTTTT.

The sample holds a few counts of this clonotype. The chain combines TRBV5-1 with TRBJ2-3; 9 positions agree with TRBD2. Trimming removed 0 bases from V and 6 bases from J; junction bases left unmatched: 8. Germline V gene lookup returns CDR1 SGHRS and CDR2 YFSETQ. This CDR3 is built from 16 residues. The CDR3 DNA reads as TGCGCCAGCAGCTTGGAGGCGACTAGCGGAGGGGATACGCAGTATTTT. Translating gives CASSLEATSGGDTQYF.

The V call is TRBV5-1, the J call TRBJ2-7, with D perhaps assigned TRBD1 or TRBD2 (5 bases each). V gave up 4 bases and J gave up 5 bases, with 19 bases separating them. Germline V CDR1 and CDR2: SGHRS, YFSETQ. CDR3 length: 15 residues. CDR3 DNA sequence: TGCGCCAGCAGCCCCATTGGGGGAAGTTTGGACGAGCAGTACTTC. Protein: CASSPIGGSLDEQYF.

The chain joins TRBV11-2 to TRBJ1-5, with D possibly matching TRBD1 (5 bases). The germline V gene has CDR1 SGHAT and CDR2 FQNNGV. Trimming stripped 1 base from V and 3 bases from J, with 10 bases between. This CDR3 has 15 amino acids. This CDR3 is CASSLGAGINQPQHF. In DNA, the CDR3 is TGTGCCAGCAGCTTAGGGGCAGGGATCAATCAGCCCCAGCATTTT.

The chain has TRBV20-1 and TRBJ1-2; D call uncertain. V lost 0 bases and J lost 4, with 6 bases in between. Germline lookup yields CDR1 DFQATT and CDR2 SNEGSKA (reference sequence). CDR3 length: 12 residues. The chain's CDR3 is CSARDPFYGYTF. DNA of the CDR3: TGCAGTGCTAGAGACCCGTTCTATGGCTACACCTTC.

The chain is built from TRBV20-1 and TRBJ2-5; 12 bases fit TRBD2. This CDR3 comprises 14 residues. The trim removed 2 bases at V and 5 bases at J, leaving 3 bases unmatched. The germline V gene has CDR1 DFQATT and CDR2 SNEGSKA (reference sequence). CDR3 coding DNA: TGCAGTGCTAGATCCCTAGCGGGGGGGGAGACCCAGTACTTC. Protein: CSARSLAGGETQYF.

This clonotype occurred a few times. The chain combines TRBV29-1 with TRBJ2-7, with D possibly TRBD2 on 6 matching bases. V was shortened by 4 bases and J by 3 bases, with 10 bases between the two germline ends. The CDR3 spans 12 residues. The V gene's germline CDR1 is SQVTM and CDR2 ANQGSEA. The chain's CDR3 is CSVARTNYEQYF. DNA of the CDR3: TGCAGCGTTGCCCGGACTAACTACGAGCAGTACTTC.